This T cell receptor (beta chain) was recovered during a study of blood T cells in healthy people across ages. This CDR3 comprises 13 residues. CDR1 is DFQATT and CDR2 is SNEGSKA in the germline V gene (reference sequence). PCR was performed a second time for roughly 7 to 11 cycles using a sample-barcoded 5' primer and a J-beta primer mix. TCRdb re-called the 5' RACE reads with MiXCR, one entry per CDR3 protein. The profile shows some 750,000 distinct CDR3 sequences, approximately 21% of them singletons. Material: blood. The chain is built from TRBV20-1 and TRBJ2-5, with no clear D. The J call is in doubt because the DNA end fits TRBJ2-7 better. The TCR sequence derives from a man between 65 and 80 years old in good health. In DNA form, the CDR3 reads TGCAGTGCTAGAGGGCGTATACGCGACGAGCAGTACTTC. This encodes CSARGRIRDEQYF.